In this sample, the clone carrying this T cell receptor (beta chain) turned up a few times. As yet, its antigen is unknown. The sample is drawn from a study of PD-1 blockade in classical Hodgkin lymphoma. The study, taken as a whole, reports: Nivolumab starters within 1 year of ASCT were excluded.

Here immunoSEQ multiplex PCR was the method, and the copy in TCRdb shows in-frame clones only, minus some. The sample has around 50,000 clones, around 76% seen once; the top ten hold over 9.5%. Time point defined: cycle 4 day 1 (C4D1), after 6 weeks of nivolumab. Brentuximab vedotin exposure varied among the patients, all of whom had relapsed after autologous stem cell transplantation. The source is a human donor with classical Hodgkin lymphoma. This material consisted of peripheral blood mononuclear cells (PBMCs), taken before the fourth cycle of nivolumab.

This CDR3 reads CASSQRTSGTDTQYF. The CDR3, as DNA: TGCGCCAGCAGCCAGAGGACTAGCGGCACAGATACGCAGTATTTT. The gene calls are TRBV4-1 and TRBJ2-3; TRBD2 matches 9 bases. CDR3 length: 15 residues. V was clipped by 3 bases and J by 1 base; unmatched bases: 2. Germline V gene lookup returns CDR1 MGHRA and CDR2 YSYEKL.